The rows below give T cell receptor beta chains drawn from one sample of a study of blood T cell repertoires in COVID-19. Profiled with immunoSEQ multiplex PCR; TCRdb holds only in-frame clones, not every one. The sample contains some 300,000 clones, roughly nine tenths of which appear only once. Sequencing was done on a sample of PBMCs or T cells enriched from blood (not recorded which). These receptors all come from a woman aged 45-65 years who had been exposed to COVID-19. CDR3s include the opening cysteine and the closing phenylalanine or tryptophan. D genes are given only for firm matches.

v_call,d_call,j_call,cdr3_nt,cdr3_aa
TRBV7-9,-,TRBJ1-3,TGTGCCAGCAGCTCCCTCGGGTCCGCCCCTGGAAACACCATATATTTT,CASSSLGSAPGNTIYF
TRBV25-1,TRBD1,TRBJ2-3,TGTGCCAGCAGTGATTTTCCAGGACAGGGGGGGACAGATACGCAGTATTTT,CASSDFPGQGGTDTQYF
TRBV19,-,TRBJ1-5,TGTGCCAGTAGTAAACAGGGAGGCAATCAGCCCCAGCATTTT,CASSKQGGNQPQHF
TRBV10-3,TRBD1,TRBJ1-1,TGTGCCATCAAGGACAGGGGGAGTCGCGACACTGAAGCTTTCTTT,CAIKDRGSRDTEAFF
TRBV27,-,TRBJ1-4,TGTGCCAGCAGTTTCCGGGGTAAAAATGAAAAACTGTTTTTT,CASSFRGKNEKLFF
TRBV5-4,-,TRBJ2-7,TGTGCCTCCCCCAAAGCACTAACCTCCTCCGAGCAGTACTTC,CASPKALTSSEQYF
TRBV18,-,TRBJ1-1,TGTGCCAGCTCAGAAGGGGGCACTGAAGCTTTCTTT,CASSEGGTEAFF
TRBV29-1,-,TRBJ2-2,TGCAGCGTTGAAGGGCTAGTCGCGAACACCGGGGAGCTGTTTTTT,CSVEGLVANTGELFF
TRBV10-3,-,TRBJ1-4,TGTGCCATCAGTGAGCCGGGAAGTGGGAGTGAAAAACTGTTTTTT,CAISEPGSGSEKLFF
TRBV11-2,-,TRBJ2-5,TGTGCCAGCAGCTTATACCCGGGGGAAGAGACCCAGTACTTC,CASSLYPGEETQYF
TRBV3-1/TRBV3-2,TRBD1,TRBJ2-7,TGTGCCAGCAGCCGAGGGACAGGGGCCATCCGTGAGCAGTACTTC,CASSRGTGAIREQYF
TRBV4-1,-,TRBJ1-4,TGCGCCAGCAGCCCGAGGTTCTTCACGGGGGGCGATTCGAAACTGTTTTTT,CASSPRFFTGGDSKLFF
TRBV5-1,-,TRBJ1-6,TGCGCCAGCAGCTTGGGAGGGCCGGATTCACCCCTCCACTTT,CASSLGGPDSPLHF
TRBV14,-,TRBJ1-6,TGTGCCAGCAGCTTCGGGGGCTCCTATAATTCACCCCTCCACTTT,CASSFGGSYNSPLHF
TRBV7-2,-,TRBJ2-3,TGTGCCAGCAGCTTGAAGGGCAGGGGAGCGCATACGCAGTATTTT,CASSLKGRGAHTQYF